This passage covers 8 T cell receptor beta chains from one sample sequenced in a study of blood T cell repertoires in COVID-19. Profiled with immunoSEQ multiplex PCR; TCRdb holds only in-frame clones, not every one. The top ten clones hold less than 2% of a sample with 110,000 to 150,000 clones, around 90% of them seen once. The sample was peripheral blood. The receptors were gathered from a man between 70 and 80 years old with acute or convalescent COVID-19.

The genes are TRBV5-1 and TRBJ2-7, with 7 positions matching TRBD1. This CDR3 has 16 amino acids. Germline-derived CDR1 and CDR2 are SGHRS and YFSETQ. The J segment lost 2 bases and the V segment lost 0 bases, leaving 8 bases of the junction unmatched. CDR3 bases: TGCGCCAGCAGCTTGGAGACAGGGTACTCTGCCTACGAGCAGTACTTC. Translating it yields CASSLETGYSAYEQYF.

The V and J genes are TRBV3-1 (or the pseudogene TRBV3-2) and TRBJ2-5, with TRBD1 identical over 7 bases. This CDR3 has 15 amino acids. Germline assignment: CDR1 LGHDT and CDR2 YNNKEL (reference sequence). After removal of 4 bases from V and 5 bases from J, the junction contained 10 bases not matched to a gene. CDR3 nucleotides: TGTGCCAGCAGCCCCCGGTTGGGCAGGGGGGAGACCCAGTACTTC. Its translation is CASSPRLGRGETQYF.

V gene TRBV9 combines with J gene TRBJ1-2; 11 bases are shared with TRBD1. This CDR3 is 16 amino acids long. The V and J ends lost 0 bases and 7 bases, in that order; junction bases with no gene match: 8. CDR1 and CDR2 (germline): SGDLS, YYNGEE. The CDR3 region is CASSVVGGQGARGYTF. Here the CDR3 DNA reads TGTGCCAGCAGCGTAGTTGGAGGACAGGGGGCGCGTGGCTACACCTTC.

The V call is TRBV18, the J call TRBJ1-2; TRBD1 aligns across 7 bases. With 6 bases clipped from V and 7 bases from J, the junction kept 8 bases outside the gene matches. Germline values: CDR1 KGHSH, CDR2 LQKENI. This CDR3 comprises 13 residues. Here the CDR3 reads CASSPGTVGGYTF. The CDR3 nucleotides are TGTGCCAGCTCCCCCGGGACAGTGGGTGGCTACACCTTC.

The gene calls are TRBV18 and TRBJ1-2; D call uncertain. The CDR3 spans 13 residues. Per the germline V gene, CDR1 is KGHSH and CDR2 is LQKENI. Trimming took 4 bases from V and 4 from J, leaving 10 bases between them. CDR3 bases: TGTGCCAGCTCACGGGGAGACCTCTATGGCTACACCTTC. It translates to CASSRGDLYGYTF. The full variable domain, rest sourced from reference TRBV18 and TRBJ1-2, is NAGVMQNPRHLVRRRGQEARLRCSPMKGHSHVYWYRQLPEEGLKFMVYLQKENIIDESGMPKERFSAEFPKEGPSILRIQQVVRGDSAAYFCASSRGDLYGYTFGSGTRLTVV.

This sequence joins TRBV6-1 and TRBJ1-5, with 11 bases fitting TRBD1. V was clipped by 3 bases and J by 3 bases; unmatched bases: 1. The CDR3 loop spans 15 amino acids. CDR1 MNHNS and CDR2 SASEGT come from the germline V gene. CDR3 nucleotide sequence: TGTGCCAGCAGTGAGGACAGGGGGCTCAATCAGCCCCAGCATTTT. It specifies CASSEDRGLNQPQHF.

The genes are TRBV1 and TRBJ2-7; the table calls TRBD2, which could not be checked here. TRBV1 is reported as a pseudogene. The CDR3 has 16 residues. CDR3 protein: CTSSQDMKLAGDAGYF. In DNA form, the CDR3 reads TGCACCAGCAGCCAAGATATGAAACTAGCGGGGGACGCTGGGTACTTC.

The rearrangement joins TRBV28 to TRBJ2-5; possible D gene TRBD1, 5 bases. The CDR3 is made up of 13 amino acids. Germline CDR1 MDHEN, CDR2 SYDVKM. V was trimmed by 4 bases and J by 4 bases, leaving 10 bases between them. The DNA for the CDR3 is TGTGCCAGCAGTTCCCAGGGTAGAGAGACCCAGTACTTC. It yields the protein CASSSQGRETQYF. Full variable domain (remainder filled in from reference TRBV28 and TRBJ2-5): DVKVTQSSRYLVKRTGEKVFLECVQDMDHENMFWYRQDPGLGLRLIYFSYDVKMKEKGDIPEGYSVSREKKERFSLILESASTNQTSMYLCASSSQGRETQYFGPGTRLLVL.